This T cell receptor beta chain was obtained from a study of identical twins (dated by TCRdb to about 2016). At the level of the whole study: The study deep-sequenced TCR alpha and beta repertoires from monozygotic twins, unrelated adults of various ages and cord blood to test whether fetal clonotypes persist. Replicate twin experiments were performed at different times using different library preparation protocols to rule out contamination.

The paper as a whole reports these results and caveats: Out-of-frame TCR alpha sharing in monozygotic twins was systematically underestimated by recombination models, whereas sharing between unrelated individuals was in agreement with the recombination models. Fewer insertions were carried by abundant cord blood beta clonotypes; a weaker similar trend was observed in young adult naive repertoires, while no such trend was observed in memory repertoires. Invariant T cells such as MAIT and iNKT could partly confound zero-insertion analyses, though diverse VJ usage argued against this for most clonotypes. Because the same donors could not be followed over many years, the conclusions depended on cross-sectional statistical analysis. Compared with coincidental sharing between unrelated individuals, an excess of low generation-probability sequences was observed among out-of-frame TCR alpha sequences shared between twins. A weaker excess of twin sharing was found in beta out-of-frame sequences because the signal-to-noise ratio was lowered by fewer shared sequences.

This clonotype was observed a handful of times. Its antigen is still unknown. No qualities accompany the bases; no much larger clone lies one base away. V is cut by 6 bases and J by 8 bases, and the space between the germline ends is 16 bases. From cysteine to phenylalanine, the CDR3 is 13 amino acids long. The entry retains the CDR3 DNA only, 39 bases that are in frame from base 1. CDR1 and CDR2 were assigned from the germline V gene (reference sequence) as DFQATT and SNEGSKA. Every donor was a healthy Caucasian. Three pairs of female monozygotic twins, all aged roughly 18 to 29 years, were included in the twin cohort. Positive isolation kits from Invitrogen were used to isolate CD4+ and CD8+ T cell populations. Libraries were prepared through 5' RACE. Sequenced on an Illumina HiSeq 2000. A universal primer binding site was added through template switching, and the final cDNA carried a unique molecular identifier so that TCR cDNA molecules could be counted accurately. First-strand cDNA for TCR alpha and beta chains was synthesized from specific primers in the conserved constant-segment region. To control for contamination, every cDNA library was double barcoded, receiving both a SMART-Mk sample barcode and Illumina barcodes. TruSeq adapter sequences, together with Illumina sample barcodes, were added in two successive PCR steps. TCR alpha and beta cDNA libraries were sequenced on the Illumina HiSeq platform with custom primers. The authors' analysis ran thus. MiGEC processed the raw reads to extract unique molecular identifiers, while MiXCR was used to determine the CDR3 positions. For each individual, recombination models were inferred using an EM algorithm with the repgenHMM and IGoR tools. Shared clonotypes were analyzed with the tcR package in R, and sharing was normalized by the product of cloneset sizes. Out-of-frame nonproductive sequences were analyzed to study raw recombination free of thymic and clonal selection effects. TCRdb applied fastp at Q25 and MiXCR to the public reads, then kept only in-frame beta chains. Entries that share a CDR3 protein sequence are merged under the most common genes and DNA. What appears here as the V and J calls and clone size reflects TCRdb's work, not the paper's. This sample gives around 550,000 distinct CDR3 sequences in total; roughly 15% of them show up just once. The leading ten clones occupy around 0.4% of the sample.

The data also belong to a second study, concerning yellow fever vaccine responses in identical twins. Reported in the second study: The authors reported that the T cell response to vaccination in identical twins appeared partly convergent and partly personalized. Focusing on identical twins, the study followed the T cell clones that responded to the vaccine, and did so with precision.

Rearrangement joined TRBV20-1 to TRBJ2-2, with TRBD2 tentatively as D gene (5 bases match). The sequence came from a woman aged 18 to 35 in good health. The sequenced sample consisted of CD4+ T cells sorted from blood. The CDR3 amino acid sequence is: CSAPDYGSGELFF. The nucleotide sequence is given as TGCAGTGCGCCTGACTATGGAAGTGGGGAGCTGTTTTTT.